This T cell receptor beta chain is from a study of T cells after yellow fever vaccination. V was pared by 1 base and J by 6 bases, with 17 bases between. Looked up from germline, CDR1 is SGHRS and CDR2 is YFSETQ. This CDR3 contains 15 residues. Each CDR3 protein is one row after TCRdb ran MiXCR on the 5' RACE reads. The sample lists hundreds of thousands of distinct CDR3 sequences; about 17% were seen once. Sequences were derived from PBMCs, sampled before the yellow fever booster vaccination. The clonotype comes from a young man who received the YFV17D yellow fever vaccine. The chain has TRBV5-1 and TRBJ2-7, with D perhaps TRBD2 (7 bases). DNA for the CDR3: TGCGCCAGCAGCTTGCGGCCCGGGGGGCTAGGCGAGCAGTACTTC. As protein: CASSLRPGGLGEQYF.